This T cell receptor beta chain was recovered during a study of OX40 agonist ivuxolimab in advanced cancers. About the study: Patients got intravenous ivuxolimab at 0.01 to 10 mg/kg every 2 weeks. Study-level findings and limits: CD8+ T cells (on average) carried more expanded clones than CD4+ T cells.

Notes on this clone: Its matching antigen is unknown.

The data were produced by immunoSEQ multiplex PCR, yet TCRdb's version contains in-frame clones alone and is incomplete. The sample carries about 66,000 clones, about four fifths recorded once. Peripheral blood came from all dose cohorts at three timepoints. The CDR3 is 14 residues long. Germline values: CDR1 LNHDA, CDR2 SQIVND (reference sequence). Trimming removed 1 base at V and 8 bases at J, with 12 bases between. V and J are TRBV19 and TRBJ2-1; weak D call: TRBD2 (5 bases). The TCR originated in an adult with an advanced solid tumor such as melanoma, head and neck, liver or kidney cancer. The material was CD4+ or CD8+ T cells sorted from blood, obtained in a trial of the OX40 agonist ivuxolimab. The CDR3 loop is CASSIVAPLDEQFF. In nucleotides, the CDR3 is TGTGCCAGTAGTATAGTAGCACCACTAGATGAGCAGTTCTTC. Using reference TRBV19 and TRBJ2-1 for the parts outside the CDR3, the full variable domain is DGGITQSPKYLFRKEGQNVTLSCEQNLNHDAMYWYRQDPGQGLRLIYYSQIVNDFQKGDIAEGYSVSREKKESFPLTVTSAQKNPTAFYLCASSIVAPLDEQFFGPGTRLTVL.